The 26 T cell receptor beta chains below were found in one sample sequenced in a study of cytomegalovirus exposure and HLA in healthy donors. A multiplex PCR was run with 60 Vbeta primers and 13 Jbeta primers. Sequencing used immunoSEQ multiplex PCR; TCRdb keeps in-frame clones, though not all of them. The data contain about 270,000 clones, roughly 89% of them singletons. Sequenced material: PBMCs. The receptors come from a man between 35 and 55 years old in good health and CMV-seropositive.

The chain couples TRBV28 to TRBJ2-7; D perhaps matches TRBD2 (6 bases). This CDR3 contains 15 residues. V lost 6 bases to trimming and J lost 5 bases, with 20 bases between them. Per the germline V gene, CDR1 is MDHEN and CDR2 is SYDVKM. The chain's CDR3 is CASSLGTLGFDEQYF. CDR3 in DNA: TGTGCCAGCAGCCTGGGGACTTTAGGGTTTGACGAGCAGTACTTC.

The chain is built from TRBV2 and TRBJ2-4; 8 nucleotides match TRBD2. J gave up 7 bases and V 2 bases, and 13 bases lay outside the gene matches. The CDR3 contains 17 residues. CDR1 and CDR2 from the germline V gene are SNHLY and FYNNEI. CDR3 in amino acids: CASSEQLVSAGVNIQYF. CDR3 sequence (DNA): TGTGCCAGCAGTGAACAGTTAGTGTCAGCGGGAGTCAACATTCAGTACTTC.

The chain combines TRBV12-5 with TRBJ1-5, with D unclear. V lost 1 base and J lost 0, with 4 bases in between. The CDR3 covers 14 residues. Germline CDR1 LGHNT, CDR2 FRNRAP. The CDR3: CASGLGDSNQPQHF. The CDR3 DNA reads TGTGCTAGTGGTTTGGGAGATAGCAATCAGCCCCAGCATTTT.

The chain has TRBV28 and TRBJ2-7, with TRBD1 identical over 9 bases. Germline V gene lookup returns CDR1 MDHEN and CDR2 SYDVKM. CDR3 length: 14 residues. With 5 bases clipped from V and 7 bases from J, the junction kept 9 bases outside the gene matches. CDR3 nucleotide sequence: TGTGCCAGCAGTCTCGGGACAGGGTACGGGGAGCAGTACTTC. Translated, it gives CASSLGTGYGEQYF.

This chain uses TRBV5-1 with TRBJ2-7; 9 bases align to TRBD2. Germline assignment: CDR1 SGHRS and CDR2 YFSETQ. The trim removed 6 bases at V and 2 bases at J, leaving 6 bases unmatched. CDR3 size: 14 residues. The CDR3 region has the DNA TGCGCCAGCACCGTAGCGGGGGCTACCTACGAGCAGTACTTC. Translation: CASTVAGATYEQYF.

The chain employs TRBV7-2 and TRBJ1-5; 8 nucleotides agree with TRBD1. CDR3 length equals 15 residues. Germline lookup yields CDR1 SGHTA and CDR2 FQGNSA. Losses at the gene ends were 5 bases for V and 3 bases for J; bases not matched to a gene: 6. The CDR3 DNA follows: TGTGCCAGCAGCGAAACAGGGGGTTTCAATCAGCCCCAGCATTTT. Translated, it gives CASSETGGFNQPQHF. The whole variable domain, filled in from reference TRBV7-2 and TRBJ1-5, reads GAGVSQSPSNKVTEKGKDVELRCDPISGHTALYWYRQSLGQGLEFLIYFQGNSAPDKSGLPSDRFSAERTGGSVSTLTIQRTQQEDSAVYLCASSETGGFNQPQHFGDGTRLSIL.

This clone was observed a handful of times. Distinct nucleotide sequences in the sample also encode this CDR3. The rearrangement links TRBV9 to TRBJ2-1; D is perhaps TRBD2 (5 bases). Trimming stripped 2 bases from V and 0 bases from J, with 9 bases between. Germline CDR1 is SGDLS and CDR2 is YYNGEE. This CDR3 comprises 15 residues. The CDR3 loop is CASSVSGNSYNEQFF. The CDR3 coding sequence is TGTGCCAGCAGCGTCAGCGGAAACTCCTACAATGAGCAGTTCTTC.

Notes on this clone: The sample has other DNA sequences that encode this CDR3 too. This sequence joins TRBV6-1 and TRBJ2-7, with D possibly being TRBD1 (5 bases). Trimming took off 6 bases at V and 3 bases at J, with 6 bases between the two ends. The CDR3 has 11 residues. The germline gives CDR1 MNHNS, CDR2 SASEGT. The CDR3 protein is CASRQGYEQYF. For the CDR3, the DNA is TGTGCCAGCAGGCAGGGCTACGAGCAGTACTTC.

The chain recombines TRBV7-2 with TRBJ1-3; D is ambiguous. The length of the CDR3 is 14 residues. Germline V gene data show CDR1 as SGHTA and CDR2 as FQGNSA. V was shortened by 2 bases and J by 0 bases, with 5 bases between the two germline ends. The CDR3, as DNA: TGTGCCAGCAGCTTAATGGCCTCTGGAAACACCATATATTTT. Translation gives CASSLMASGNTIYF.

This chain joins TRBV2 and TRBJ2-3; the match to TRBD2 covers 14 bases. V was pared by 3 bases and J by 5 bases, with 4 bases of the junction left unmatched. The CDR3 length is 16 residues. Germline-derived CDR1 and CDR2 are SNHLY and FYNNEI. This CDR3 is CASSDTGTSGRDTQYF. DNA of the CDR3: TGTGCCAGCAGTGATACGGGGACTAGCGGGAGAGATACGCAGTATTTT.

Worth noting for this clone: Germline is not matched at one junction end, which may reflect a read error. The J gene is TRBJ1-2, the V gene TRBV2; tentative D call: TRBD1 (6 bases). CDR1 SNHLY and CDR2 FYNNEI come from the germline V gene. CDR3 size: 15 residues. In nucleotides, the CDR3 is TGTGCCAGCAGTCGGTACCGACAGGTCAACTATGGCTACATCTTC. This translates into CASSRYRQVNYGYIF.

In DNA, the CDR3 is TGTGCCAGCAGCCCCGTCCCGGGACAGGGTTCGGGCGGAAACACCATATATTTT. This translates into CASSPVPGQGSGGNTIYF. V usage is TRBV7-9 and J usage is TRBJ1-3; 9 bases align to TRBD1. The germline CDR1 and CDR2 sequences are SEHNR and FQNEAQ (reference sequence). Trimming took 5 bases from V and 4 from J; bases not matched to a gene: 15. This CDR3 region has 18 residues.

The chain combines TRBV19 with TRBJ2-5; D might be TRBD1 (6 bases). Germline V gene lookup returns CDR1 LNHDA and CDR2 SQIVND (reference sequence). There are 16 residues in the CDR3. Trimming removed 8 bases at V and 1 base at J, with 20 bases between. CDR3 loop: CASADPRRGVQETQYF. The DNA for the CDR3 is TGTGCCAGTGCGGATCCCCGCAGGGGCGTCCAAGAGACCCAGTACTTC. Full variable domain (missing parts from reference TRBV19 and TRBJ2-5): DGGITQSPKYLFRKEGQNVTLSCEQNLNHDAMYWYRQDPGQGLRLIYYSQIVNDFQKGDIAEGYSVSREKKESFPLTVTSAQKNPTAFYLCASADPRRGVQETQYFGPGTRLLVL.

V usage is TRBV6-5 and J usage is TRBJ1-1; D may be TRBD1 (5 bases). Germline V CDR1 and CDR2: MNHEY, SVGAGI. The CDR3 totals 16 residues. The ends were cut back, 0 bases at V and 5 bases at J, with 16 bases in the middle. Here the CDR3 DNA reads TGTGCCAGCAGTTACTCGCCAGGGAGGGGAACAACTGAAGCTTTCTTT. Encoded protein: CASSYSPGRGTTEAFF.

The chain is built from TRBV6-6 and TRBJ2-7; D is unresolved. V lost 0 bases, J lost 3 bases, and 12 bases lay in between. Germline loops: CDR1 MNHNY, CDR2 SVGAGI (reference sequence). The CDR3 is 15 amino acids. The CDR3 here is CASSYSSNPVYEQYF. The DNA of the CDR3 is TGTGCCAGCAGTTACTCTTCGAACCCAGTCTACGAGCAGTACTTC.

V gene TRBV10-3 combines with J gene TRBJ2-1, with TRBD2 identical over 12 bases. The germline V gene encodes CDR1 ENHRY and CDR2 SYGVKD. The junction had 3 bases not matched to a gene; V was cut back by 2 bases and J by 4 bases. This CDR3 is 16 amino acids long. The CDR3 DNA reads as TGTGCCATCAGTGAGCAGACTAGCGGGGGATACAATGAGCAGTTCTTC. This encodes CAISEQTSGGYNEQFF.

This clone was detected a few times. This sequence joins TRBV2 and TRBJ1-1; 8 bases line up with TRBD1. Germline CDR1 is SNHLY and CDR2 is FYNNEI. The CDR3 has 14 amino acids. Trimming removed 6 bases from V and 4 bases from J; junction bases left unmatched: 7. The CDR3 spells CASRPLTGGTEAFF. The DNA of the CDR3 is TGTGCCAGCAGGCCACTAACAGGGGGCACTGAAGCTTTCTTT.

This sequence joins TRBV5-1 and TRBJ2-1; 7 nucleotides align to TRBD1. The CDR3 totals 15 residues. V dropped 3 bases and J dropped 2; count of bases not matched to a gene: 5. The V gene's germline CDR1 is SGHRS and CDR2 YFSETQ. CDR3 sequence: CASSSTGSAYNEQFF. The DNA of the CDR3 is TGCGCCAGCAGCTCGACAGGGTCGGCCTACAATGAGCAGTTCTTC.

CDR3 protein: CASSFRGGGYTGELFF. In nucleotides, the CDR3 is TGTGCCAGCAGTTTTCGTGGAGGGGGCTACACCGGGGAGCTGTTTTTT. The chain uses TRBV28 and TRBJ2-2, with D tentatively TRBD1 (7 bases). The CDR3 loop spans 16 amino acids. Deletions cut 3 bases from V and 3 bases from J, with 14 bases between. Germline-derived CDR1 and CDR2 are MDHEN and SYDVKM.

V and J are TRBV28 and TRBJ1-1; 7 positions agree with TRBD1. Germline values: CDR1 MDHEN, CDR2 SYDVKM. Trimming cost V 7 bases and J 0 bases; bases outside gene matches: 5. The CDR3 runs 14 residues. The CDR3 DNA reads as TGTGCCAGCACCCTACAGGGGATGAACACTGAAGCTTTCTTT. The encoded protein is CASTLQGMNTEAFF.

The chain combines TRBV7-9 with TRBJ2-7, with 8 bases aligning to TRBD1. V was clipped by 5 bases and J by 0 bases; unmatched bases: 6. CDR1 and CDR2 from the germline V gene are SEHNR and FQNEAQ (reference sequence). This CDR3 region has 15 residues. The CDR3 spells CASSQGQDYSYEQYF. For the CDR3, the DNA is TGTGCCAGCAGCCAGGGACAGGATTACTCCTACGAGCAGTACTTC.

CDR3 coding DNA: TGCAGCGCTGGCGGGGGACAGGGCGAAAAACTGTTTTTT. This translates into CSAGGGQGEKLFF. The chain employs TRBV29-1 and TRBJ1-4; 9 nucleotides line up with TRBD1. Germline V CDR1 and CDR2: SQVTM, ANQGSEA. V lost 7 bases, J lost 8 bases, and 8 bases stayed unmatched. The CDR3 runs to 13 residues.

The chain combines TRBV6-1 with TRBJ2-2, with D maybe TRBD2 (5 bases). V shed 6 bases and J shed 6 bases, with 14 bases lying between them. The CDR3 runs to 14 residues. Germline CDR1 reads MNHNS; CDR2 reads SASEGT. CDR3 coding DNA: TGTGCCAGCAGCCCCCCCGGGGAGTCCGGGGAGCTGTTTTTT. Its translation is CASSPPGESGELFF.

The chain is built from TRBV4-3 and TRBJ2-7; 7 bases are shared with TRBD2. The V segment lost 4 bases and the J segment 6 bases; nucleotides outside the gene matches: 15. Germline loops: CDR1 LGHNA, CDR2 YSLEER. The CDR3 is made up of 16 amino acids. CDR3 in amino acids: CASSPVWGGSPSEQYF. CDR3 coding DNA: TGCGCCAGCAGCCCCGTGTGGGGCGGGAGCCCCAGCGAGCAGTACTTC.

V usage is TRBV5-1 and J usage is TRBJ2-1, with TRBD2 as a possible D gene (5 bases). The length of the CDR3 is 14 residues. Between the trimmed V and J ends, which lost 5 bases and 4 bases, there was a span of 13 bases. The germline V gene encodes CDR1 SGHRS and CDR2 YFSETQ. The CDR3: CASRRDYPYNEQFF. The CDR3 bases are TGCGCCAGCAGACGAGACTACCCGTACAATGAGCAGTTCTTC.

The chain couples TRBV29-1 to TRBJ2-7, with 11 positions matching TRBD2. V lost 4 bases and J lost 5; bases outside the gene matches: 13. This CDR3 has 16 residues. Per germline, CDR1 SQVTM and CDR2 ANQGSEA. CDR3 sequence (DNA): TGCAGCGTTGCCCCCTGGACTAGCGGGCCGGCAAACGAGCAGTACTTC. This sequence encodes CSVAPWTSGPANEQYF.